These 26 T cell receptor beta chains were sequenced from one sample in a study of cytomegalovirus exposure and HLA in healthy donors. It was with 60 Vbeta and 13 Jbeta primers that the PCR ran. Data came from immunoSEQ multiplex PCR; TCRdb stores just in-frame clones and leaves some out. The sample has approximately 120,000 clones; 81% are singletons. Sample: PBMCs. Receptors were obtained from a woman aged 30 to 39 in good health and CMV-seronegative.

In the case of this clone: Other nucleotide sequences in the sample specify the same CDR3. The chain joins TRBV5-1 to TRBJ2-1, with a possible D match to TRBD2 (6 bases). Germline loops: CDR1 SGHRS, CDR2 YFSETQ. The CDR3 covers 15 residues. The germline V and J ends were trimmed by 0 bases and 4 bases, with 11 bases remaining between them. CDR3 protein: CASSLAGGTYNEQFF. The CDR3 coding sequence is TGCGCCAGCAGCTTGGCTGGCGGGACGTACAATGAGCAGTTCTTC.

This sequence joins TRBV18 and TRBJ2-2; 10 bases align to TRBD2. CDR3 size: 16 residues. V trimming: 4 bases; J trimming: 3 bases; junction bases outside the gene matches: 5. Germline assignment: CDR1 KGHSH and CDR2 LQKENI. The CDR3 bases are TGTGCCAGCTCACAAACTAGCGGGATCGACACCGGGGAGCTGTTTTTT. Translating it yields CASSQTSGIDTGELFF.

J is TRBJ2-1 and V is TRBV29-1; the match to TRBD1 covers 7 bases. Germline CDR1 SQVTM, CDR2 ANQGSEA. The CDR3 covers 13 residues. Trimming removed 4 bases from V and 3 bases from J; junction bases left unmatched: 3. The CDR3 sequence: CSVGGQYYNEQFF. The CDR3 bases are TGCAGCGTTGGGGGACAGTACTACAATGAGCAGTTCTTC.

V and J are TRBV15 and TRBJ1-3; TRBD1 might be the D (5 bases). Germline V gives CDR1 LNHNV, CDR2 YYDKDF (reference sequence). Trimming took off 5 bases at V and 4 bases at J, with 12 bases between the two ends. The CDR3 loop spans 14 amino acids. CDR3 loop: CATSVGGTGNTIYF. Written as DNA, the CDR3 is TGTGCCACCAGCGTAGGAGGGACGGGAAACACCATATATTTT.

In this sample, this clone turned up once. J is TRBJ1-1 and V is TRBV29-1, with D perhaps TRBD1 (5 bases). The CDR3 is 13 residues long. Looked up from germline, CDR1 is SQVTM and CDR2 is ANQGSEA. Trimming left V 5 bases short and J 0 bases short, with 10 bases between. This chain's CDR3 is CSVKGRLNTEAFF. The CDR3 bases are TGCAGCGTTAAGGGGCGGCTGAACACTGAAGCTTTCTTT.

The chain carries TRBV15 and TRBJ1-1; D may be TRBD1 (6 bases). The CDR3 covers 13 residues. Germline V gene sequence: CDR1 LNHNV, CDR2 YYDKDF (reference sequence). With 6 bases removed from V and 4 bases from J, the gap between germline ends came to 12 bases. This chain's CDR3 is CATSLRGGTEAFF. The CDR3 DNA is TGTGCCACCAGTTTAAGGGGGGGCACTGAAGCTTTCTTT.

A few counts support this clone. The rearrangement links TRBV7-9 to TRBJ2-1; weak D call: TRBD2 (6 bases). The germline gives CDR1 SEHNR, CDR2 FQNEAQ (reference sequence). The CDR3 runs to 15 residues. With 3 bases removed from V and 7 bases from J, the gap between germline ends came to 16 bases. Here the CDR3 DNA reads TGTGCCAGCAGCTTTCCCCCGGGAGATTGGAATGAGCAGTTCTTC. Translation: CASSFPPGDWNEQFF.

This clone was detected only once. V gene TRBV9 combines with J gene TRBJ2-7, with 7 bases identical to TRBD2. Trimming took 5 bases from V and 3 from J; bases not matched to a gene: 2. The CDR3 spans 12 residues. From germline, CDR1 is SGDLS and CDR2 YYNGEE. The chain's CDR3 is CASSAGDYEQYF. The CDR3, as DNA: TGTGCCAGCAGTGCGGGAGACTACGAGCAGTACTTC.

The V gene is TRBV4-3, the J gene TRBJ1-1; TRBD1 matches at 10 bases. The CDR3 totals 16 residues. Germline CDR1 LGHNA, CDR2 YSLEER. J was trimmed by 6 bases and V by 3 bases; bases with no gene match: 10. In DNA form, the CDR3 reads TGCGCCAGCAGCCAGATAGGGACAGGGGTATCCGCTGAAGCTTTCTTT. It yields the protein CASSQIGTGVSAEAFF.

The CDR3 nucleotides are TGTGCCAGTAGTCTGATGGACAGTGGATTCCCCAATCAGCCCCAGCATTTT. Translating it yields CASSLMDSGFPNQPQHF. The V and J genes are TRBV19 and TRBJ1-5; D is possibly TRBD1 (6 bases). The V gene's germline CDR1 is LNHDA and CDR2 SQIVND (reference sequence). The length of the CDR3 is 17 residues. The V end lost 5 bases, the J end lost 3 bases, and 20 bases lay between the germline ends.

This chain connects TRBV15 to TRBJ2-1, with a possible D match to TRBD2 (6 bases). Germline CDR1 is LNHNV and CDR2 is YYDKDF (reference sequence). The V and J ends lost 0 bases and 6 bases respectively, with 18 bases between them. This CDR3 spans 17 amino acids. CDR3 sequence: CATSRDTTGDSPNEQFF. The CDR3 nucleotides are TGTGCCACCAGCAGAGATACGACGGGAGATAGTCCCAATGAGCAGTTCTTC.

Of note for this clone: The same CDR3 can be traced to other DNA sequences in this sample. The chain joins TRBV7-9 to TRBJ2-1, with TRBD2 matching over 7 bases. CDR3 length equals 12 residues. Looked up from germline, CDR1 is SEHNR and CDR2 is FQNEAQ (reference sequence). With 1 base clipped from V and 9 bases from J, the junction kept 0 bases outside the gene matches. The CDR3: CASSLGGGEQFF. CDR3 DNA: TGTGCCAGCAGCTTAGGCGGGGGTGAGCAGTTCTTC.

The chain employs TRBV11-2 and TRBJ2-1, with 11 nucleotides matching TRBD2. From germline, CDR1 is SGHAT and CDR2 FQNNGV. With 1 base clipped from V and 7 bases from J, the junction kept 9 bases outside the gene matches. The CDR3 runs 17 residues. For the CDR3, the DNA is TGTGCCAGCAGCTTAGGCCATCTAGCGGGAGGAGGGAATGAGCAGTTCTTC. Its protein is CASSLGHLAGGGNEQFF. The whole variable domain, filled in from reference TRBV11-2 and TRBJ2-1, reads EAGVAQSPRYKIIEKRQSVAFWCNPISGHATLYWYQQILGQGPKLLIQFQNNGVVDDSQLPKDRFSAERLKGVDSTLKIQPAKLEDSAVYLCASSLGHLAGGGNEQFFGPGTRLTVL.

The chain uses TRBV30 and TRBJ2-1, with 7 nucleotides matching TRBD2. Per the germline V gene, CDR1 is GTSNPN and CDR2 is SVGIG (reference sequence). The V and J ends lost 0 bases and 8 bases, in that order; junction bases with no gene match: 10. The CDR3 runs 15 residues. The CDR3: CAWSVLGEGRDEQFF. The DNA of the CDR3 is TGTGCCTGGAGTGTACTGGGGGAGGGCCGGGATGAGCAGTTCTTC.

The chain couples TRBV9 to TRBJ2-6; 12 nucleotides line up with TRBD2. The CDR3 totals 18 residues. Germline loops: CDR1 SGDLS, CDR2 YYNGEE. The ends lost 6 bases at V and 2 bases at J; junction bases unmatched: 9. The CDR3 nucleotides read TGTGCCAGCACGGTAGGACTAGCGGGATTAGCTGGGGCCAACGTCCTGACTTTC. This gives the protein CASTVGLAGLAGANVLTF.

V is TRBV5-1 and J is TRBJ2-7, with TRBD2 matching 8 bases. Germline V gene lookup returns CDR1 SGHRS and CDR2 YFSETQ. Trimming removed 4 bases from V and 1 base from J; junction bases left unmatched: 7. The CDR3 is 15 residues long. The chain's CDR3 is CASSPTSGKSYEQYF. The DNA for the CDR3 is TGCGCCAGCAGCCCAACTAGCGGAAAATCCTACGAGCAGTACTTC.

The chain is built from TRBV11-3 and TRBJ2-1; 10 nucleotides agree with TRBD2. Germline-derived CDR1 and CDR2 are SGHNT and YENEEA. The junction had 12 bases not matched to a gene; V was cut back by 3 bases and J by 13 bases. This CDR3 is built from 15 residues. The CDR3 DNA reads TGTGCCAGCAGCTTGGGGGGGAGCGGGAGGGGGCTCCAGTTCTTC. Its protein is CASSLGGSGRGLQFF. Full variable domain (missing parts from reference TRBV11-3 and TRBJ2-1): EAGVVQSPRYKIIEKKQPVAFWCNPISGHNTLYWYLQNLGQGPELLIRYENEEAVDDSQLPKDRFSAERLKGVDSTLKIQPAELGDSAVYLCASSLGGSGRGLQFFGPGTRLTVL.

The CDR3 DNA reads TGCGCCAGCAGCATGACAGGGGGCGGACGGAACACTGAAGCTTTCTTT. It encodes CASSMTGGGRNTEAFF. The chain recombines TRBV5-1 with TRBJ1-1; 10 bases match TRBD1. Trimming cost V 4 bases and J 1 base; bases outside gene matches: 7. In germline, CDR1 is SGHRS, CDR2 YFSETQ. CDR3 length equals 16 residues.

Here the CDR3 reads CAWSTGQGDYEQYF. In DNA form, the CDR3 reads TGTGCCTGGAGTACGGGACAGGGGGACTACGAGCAGTACTTC. V is TRBV30 and J is TRBJ2-7, with TRBD1 identical over 11 bases. The CDR3 has 14 amino acids. In germline, CDR1 is GTSNPN, CDR2 SVGIG (reference sequence). The V and J ends lost 2 bases and 3 bases, in that order; junction bases with no gene match: 3. Combining the CDR3 with reference TRBV30 and TRBJ2-7 gives the whole variable domain SQTIHQWPATLVQPVGSPLSLECTVEGTSNPNLYWYRQAAGRGLQLLFYSVGIGQISSEVPQNLSASRPQDRQFILSSKKLLLSDSGFYLCAWSTGQGDYEQYFGPGTRLTVT.

DNA of the CDR3: TGTGCCAGCAGCATCGGGACAGGTACAGATACGCAGTATTTT. Translating it yields CASSIGTGTDTQYF. The chain links TRBV6-1 to TRBJ2-3; 8 bases are shared with TRBD1. Unmatched junction bases numbered 5, after V lost 6 bases and J lost 3 bases. Per germline, CDR1 MNHNS and CDR2 SASEGT. The CDR3 totals 14 residues.

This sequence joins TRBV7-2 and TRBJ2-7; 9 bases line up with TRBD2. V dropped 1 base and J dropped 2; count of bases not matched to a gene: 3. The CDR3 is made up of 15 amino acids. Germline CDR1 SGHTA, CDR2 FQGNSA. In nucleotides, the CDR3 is TGTGCCAGCAGCTTAGGTAGCGGGAGCCCCTACGAGCAGTACTTC. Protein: CASSLGSGSPYEQYF.

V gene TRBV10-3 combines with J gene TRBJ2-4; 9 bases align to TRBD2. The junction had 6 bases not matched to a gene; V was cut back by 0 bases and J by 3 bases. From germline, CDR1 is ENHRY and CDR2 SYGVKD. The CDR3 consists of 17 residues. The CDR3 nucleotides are TGTGCCATCAGTGAGTCGGGGGCTAGCGGGGACAAAAACATTCAGTACTTC. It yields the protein CAISESGASGDKNIQYF.

This chain's CDR3 is CAIRLTGGINNEQFF. The CDR3 DNA is TGTGCCATCAGGCTAACAGGGGGGATAAACAATGAGCAGTTCTTC. This chain uses TRBV10-3 with TRBJ2-1, with 8 nucleotides matching TRBD1. CDR1 and CDR2 from the germline V gene are ENHRY and SYGVKD. With V trimmed by 6 bases and J by 5 bases, 9 bases remained unmatched. The CDR3 is made up of 15 amino acids.

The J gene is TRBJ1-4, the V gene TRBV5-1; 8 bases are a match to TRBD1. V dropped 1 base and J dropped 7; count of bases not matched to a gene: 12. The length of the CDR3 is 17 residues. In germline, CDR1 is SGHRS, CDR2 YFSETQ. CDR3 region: CASSLTHKITGGEKLFF. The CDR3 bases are TGCGCCAGCAGCTTGACGCACAAAATTACAGGGGGTGAAAAACTGTTTTTT. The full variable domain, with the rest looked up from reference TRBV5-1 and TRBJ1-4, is KAGVTQTPRYLIKTRGQQVTLSCSPISGHRSVSWYQQTPGQGLQFLFEYFSETQRNKGNFPGRFSGRQFSNSRSEMNVSTLELGDSALYLCASSLTHKITGGEKLFFGSGTQLSVL.

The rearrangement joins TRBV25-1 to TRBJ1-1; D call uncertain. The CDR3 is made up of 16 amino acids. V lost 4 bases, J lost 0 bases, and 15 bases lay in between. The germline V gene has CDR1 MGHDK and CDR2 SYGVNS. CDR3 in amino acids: CASSASSAGMNTEAFF. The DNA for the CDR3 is TGTGCCAGCAGTGCAAGTTCCGCGGGGATGAACACTGAAGCTTTCTTT.

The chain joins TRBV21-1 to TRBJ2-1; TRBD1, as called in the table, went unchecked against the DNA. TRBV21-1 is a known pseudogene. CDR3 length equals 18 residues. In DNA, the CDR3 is TGTGCCAGCATCAAGACTTCACAGGGGGCAATCGAGTGCAATGAGCAGTTCTTC. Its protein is CASIKTSQGAIECNEQFF.